The clone carrying this T cell receptor (beta chain) was observed a few times. Its antigen is unidentified. The germline V and J ends were trimmed by 5 bases and 2 bases, with 8 bases remaining between them. The CDR3 has 13 residues. Germline V gene lookup returns CDR1 KGHDR and CDR2 SFDVKD. This sample was included in a study of spatial heterogeneity in lung cancer. Study details: In tumor regions TCR transcript counts correlated strongly with a matched bulk RNA-seq T cell module score. The study, taken as a whole, reports: One measure, the expanded intratumoral alpha and beta TCR count, tracked tumor mutation counts.

TCR cDNA molecules were tagged individually, and each one carried a unique molecular identifier. TCRdb ran MiXCR on the 5' RACE reads and lists one entry per CDR3 protein. The profile shows 3,300 or so distinct CDR3 sequences, 10% to 15% of them singletons. This sample's time point: sample taken at primary tumor resection. The donors were about 67 patients with non-small cell lung cancer that was early-stage and untreated. Whole RNA came from tumor, nontumor lung or frozen PBMC and was sequenced without being sorted. The sequence was obtained from a male donor with early-stage non-small cell lung cancer. V is TRBV24-1 and J is TRBJ1-1; no clear D. Material: lung tumor tissue, obtained at surgery. The CDR3 bases are TGTGCCACCAGTGCGACGGGAAACACTGAAGCTTTCTTT. It specifies CATSATGNTEAFF.